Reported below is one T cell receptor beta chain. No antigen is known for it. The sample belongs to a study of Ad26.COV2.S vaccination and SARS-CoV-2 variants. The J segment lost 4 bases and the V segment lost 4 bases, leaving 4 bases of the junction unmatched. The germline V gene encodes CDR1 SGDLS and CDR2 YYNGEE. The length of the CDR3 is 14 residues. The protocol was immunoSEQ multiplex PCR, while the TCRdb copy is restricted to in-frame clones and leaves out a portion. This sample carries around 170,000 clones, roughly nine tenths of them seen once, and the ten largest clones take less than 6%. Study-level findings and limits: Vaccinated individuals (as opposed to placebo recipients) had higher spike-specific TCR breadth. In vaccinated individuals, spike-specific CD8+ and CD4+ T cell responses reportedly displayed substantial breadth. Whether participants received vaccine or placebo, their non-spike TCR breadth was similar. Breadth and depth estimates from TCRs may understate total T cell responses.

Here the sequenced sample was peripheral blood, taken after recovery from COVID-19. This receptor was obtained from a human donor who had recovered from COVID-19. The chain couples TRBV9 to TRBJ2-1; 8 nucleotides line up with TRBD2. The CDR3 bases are TGTGCCAGCAGCCCAACGGGGGGGTACAATGAGCAGTTCTTC. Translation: CASSPTGGYNEQFF.